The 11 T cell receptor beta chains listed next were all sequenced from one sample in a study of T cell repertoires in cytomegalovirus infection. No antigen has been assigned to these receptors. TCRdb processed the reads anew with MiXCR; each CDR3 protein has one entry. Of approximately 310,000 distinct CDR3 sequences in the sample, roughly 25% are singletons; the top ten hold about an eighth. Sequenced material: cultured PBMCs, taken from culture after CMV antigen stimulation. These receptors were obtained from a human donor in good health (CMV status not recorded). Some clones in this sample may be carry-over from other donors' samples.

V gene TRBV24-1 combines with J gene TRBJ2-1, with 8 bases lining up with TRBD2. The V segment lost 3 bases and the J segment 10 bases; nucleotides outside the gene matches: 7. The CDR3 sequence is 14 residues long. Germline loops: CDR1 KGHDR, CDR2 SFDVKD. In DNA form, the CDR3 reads TGTGCCACCAGTGATCTTAGCGGGGCGAGGGAGCAGTTCTTC. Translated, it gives CATSDLSGAREQFF.

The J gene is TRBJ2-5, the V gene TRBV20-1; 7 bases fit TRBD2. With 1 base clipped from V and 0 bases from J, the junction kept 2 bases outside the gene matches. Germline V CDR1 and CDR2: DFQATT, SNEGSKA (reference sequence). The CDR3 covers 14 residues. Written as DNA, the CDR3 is TGCAGTGCTAGAGTTCGGGAGGACCAAGAGACCCAGTACTTC. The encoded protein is CSARVREDQETQYF.

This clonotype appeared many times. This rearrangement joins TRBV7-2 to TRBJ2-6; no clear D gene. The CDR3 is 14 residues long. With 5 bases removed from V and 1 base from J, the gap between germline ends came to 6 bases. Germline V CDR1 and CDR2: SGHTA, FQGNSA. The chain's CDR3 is CASSTRSGANVLTF. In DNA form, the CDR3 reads TGTGCCAGCAGCACCAGGTCTGGGGCCAACGTCCTGACTTTC.

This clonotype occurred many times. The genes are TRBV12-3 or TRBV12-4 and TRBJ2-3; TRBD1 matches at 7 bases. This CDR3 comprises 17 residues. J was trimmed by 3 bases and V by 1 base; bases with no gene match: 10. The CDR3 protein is CASSLVTGYGSTDTQYF. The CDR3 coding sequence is TGTGCCAGCAGTTTAGTGACAGGGTATGGTTCTACAGATACGCAGTATTTT.

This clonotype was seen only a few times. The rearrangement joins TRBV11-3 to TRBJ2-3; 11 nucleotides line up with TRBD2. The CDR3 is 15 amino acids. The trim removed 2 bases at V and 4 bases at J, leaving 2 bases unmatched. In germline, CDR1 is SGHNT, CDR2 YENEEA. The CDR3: CASSLSSGRADTQYF. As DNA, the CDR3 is TGTGCCAGCAGCTTAAGTAGCGGGAGGGCAGATACGCAGTATTTT.

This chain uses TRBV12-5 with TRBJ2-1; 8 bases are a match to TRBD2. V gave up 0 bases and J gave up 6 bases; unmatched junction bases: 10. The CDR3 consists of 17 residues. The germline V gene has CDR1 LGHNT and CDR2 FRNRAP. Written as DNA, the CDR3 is TGTGCTAGTGGTTTGGTACAGGGTAGCGGGACCCTCAATGAGCAGTTCTTC. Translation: CASGLVQGSGTLNEQFF.

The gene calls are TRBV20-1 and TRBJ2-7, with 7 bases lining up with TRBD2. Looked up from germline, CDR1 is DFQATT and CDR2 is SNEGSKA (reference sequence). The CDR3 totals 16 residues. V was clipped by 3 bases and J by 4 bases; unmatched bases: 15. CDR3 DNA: TGCAGTGCTAGTGGGGCGGGAGCCCCCGACGAGTACGAGCAGTACTTC. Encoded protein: CSASGAGAPDEYEQYF.

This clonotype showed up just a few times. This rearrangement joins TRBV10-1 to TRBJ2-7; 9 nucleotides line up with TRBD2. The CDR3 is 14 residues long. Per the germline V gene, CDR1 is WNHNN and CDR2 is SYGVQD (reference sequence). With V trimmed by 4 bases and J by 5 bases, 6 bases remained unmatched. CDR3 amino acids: CASSAGTSFDEQYV. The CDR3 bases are TGCGCCAGCAGTGCCGGGACTAGCTTCGACGAGCAGTACGTC.

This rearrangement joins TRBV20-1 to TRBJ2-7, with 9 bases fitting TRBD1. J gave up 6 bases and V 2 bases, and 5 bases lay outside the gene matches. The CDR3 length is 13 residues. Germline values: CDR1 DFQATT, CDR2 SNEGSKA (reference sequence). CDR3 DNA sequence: TGCAGTGCTAGACGGGACAGGGTTTCCGAGCAGTACTTC. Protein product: CSARRDRVSEQYF.

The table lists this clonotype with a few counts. The CDR3 loop is CASGYYNEQFF. The CDR3 DNA reads TGTGCCAGCGGGTACTACAATGAGCAGTTCTTC. The gene calls are TRBV28 and TRBJ2-1, with D unclear. Germline V gene data show CDR1 as MDHEN and CDR2 as SYDVKM. The CDR3 has 11 amino acids. V lost 8 bases, J lost 3 bases, and 5 bases lay in between. Variable domain in full (rest from reference TRBV28 and TRBJ2-1): DVKVTQSSRYLVKRTGEKVFLECVQDMDHENMFWYRQDPGLGLRLIYFSYDVKMKEKGDIPEGYSVSREKKERFSLILESASTNQTSMYLCASGYYNEQFFGPGTRLTVL.

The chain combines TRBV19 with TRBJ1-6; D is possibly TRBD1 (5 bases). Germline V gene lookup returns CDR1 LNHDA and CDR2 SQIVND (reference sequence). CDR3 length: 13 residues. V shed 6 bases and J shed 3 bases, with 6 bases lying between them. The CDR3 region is CASRDNYNSPLHF. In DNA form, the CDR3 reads TGTGCCAGTAGGGACAACTATAATTCACCCCTCCACTTT. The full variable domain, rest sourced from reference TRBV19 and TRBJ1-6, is DGGITQSPKYLFRKEGQNVTLSCEQNLNHDAMYWYRQDPGQGLRLIYYSQIVNDFQKGDIAEGYSVSREKKESFPLTVTSAQKNPTAFYLCASRDNYNSPLHFGNGTRLTVT.